This TCR beta chain was recovered during a study of regulatory T cells in long-lasting Graves disease (dated by TCRdb to about 2021). Study-level background: Antithyroid drugs had been taken for less than 3 months by newly diagnosed Graves' disease patients. This study used TCR sequencing and RNA sequencing of peripheral blood to compare persistent Graves' disease patients against newly diagnosed Graves' disease patients. The study was registered as a clinical trial and conducted in China. A total of roughly 33 samples were covered by TCR sequencing, comprising some 13 persistent and some 20 newly diagnosed Graves' disease patients. The paper as a whole reports these results and caveats: A larger number of public clonotypes was shared among persistent patients (more than 2,500) than among newly diagnosed patients (around 970). Compared with newly diagnosed patients, patients with persistent Graves' disease had lower TCR Shannon entropy and fewer highly expanded clones, which suggests clonal expansion. As a limitation, the authors acknowledged that the small sample size may reduce accuracy. Preferential use of TRBV28, TRBJ1-2 and TRBJ2-5 was observed in persistent disease, whereas TRBV20-1 and TRBJ2-1 were favored in newly diagnosed disease. The study examined only peripheral blood because the primary lesion, thyroid tissue, could not be accessed. Sequencing and analysis were restricted to the TCR beta chain.

This clonotype was recorded many times. Its antigen specificity is not known. No quality values exist for individual bases; no much larger clone is one base distant. The CDR3 sequence holds 15 residues, the cysteine and phenylalanine included. The DNA shown is the 45-base CDR3, in frame from base 1. The trim is 6 bases for V and 4 bases for J, with a gap of 18 bases between the germline ends. CDR1 and CDR2 (SNHLY, FYNNEI) derive from the germline V gene. The library came from multiplex PCR. TCRdb names Illumina HiSeq 4000 as the instrument used. To build TCR beta libraries, CDR3 regions were amplified by Arm-PCR using iRepertoire HTBI primers. Gel purification was performed on PCR products prior to sequencing. Turning to the authors' computational methods: Across samples, about 63 TRBV and 13 to 15 TRBJ segments were identified and used for gene usage analysis of CDR3 amino acid clonotypes. Filtered high-quality paired reads were merged into contigs using COPE and FqMerger. BLAST was used to align contigs to IMGT TRBV, TRBD and TRBJ reference genes, and CDR3 was defined according to IMGT. Any clonotype with a frequency above 0.1% was classified as a highly expanded clone. Shannon entropy served as the measure of repertoire diversity, while the Gini coefficient captured V-J evenness. Clonotypes shared by more than one individual were considered public. TCRdb reworked the public reads: Q25 trimming with fastp, MiXCR clone assembly, productive beta chains retained. All rows with the same CDR3 protein become a single entry with the most common DNA and genes. The V and J calls were determined by TCRdb, not by the authors. Within this sample are more than 300,000 distinct CDR3 sequences, with roughly 15% of them counted one time only. 20% to 25% of the sample is taken by the ten largest.

The sample's time point label, decoded: newly diagnosed GD, antithyroid drugs for less than 3 months. For both TCR sequencing and RNA sequencing, RNA was extracted from PBMCs in TRIzol. Graves' disease was diagnosed according to American Thyroid Association guidelines. Patients were recruited from an endocrinology department in Xi'an, China. Each patient gave approximately 10 milliliters of peripheral blood, collected in an EDTA anticoagulant tube. Ficoll Paque Plus density gradient separation was used to isolate PBMCs, and no further T cell sorting was performed. An Agilent 2100 Bioanalyzer and agarose gel were used to check RNA quality, and a NanoDrop 2000 was used to measure RNA concentration.

This sequence was found in a female donor with Graves disease. The source was peripheral blood mononuclear cells (PBMCs), collected at new diagnosis, from a patient treated with antithyroid drugs. The rearrangement combines TRBV2 with TRBJ1-1, and possibly TRBD1, on 5 matching bases. Here the CDR3 is given as CASRSGIDRGTEAFF. The sequenced DNA is TGTGCCAGCAGGTCAGGGATCGATAGGGGCACTGAAGCTTTCTTT.